This T cell receptor beta chain is from a study of blood T cells in healthy people across ages. Study-level points and caveats: Unsorted PBMC input precluded a conclusive naive versus antigen-experienced comparison.

Donors each provided roughly 9.6 milliliters of peripheral blood. Next came a second PCR, run for about 7 to 12 cycles, which used a sample-barcoded 5' primer along with a J-beta primer mix. Every cDNA molecule bore a tag from a template-switch adaptor containing 12 random nucleotides. TCRdb re-derived calls from the 5' RACE reads in MiXCR, one entry per CDR3 protein. The sample comprises about 1.5 million distinct CDR3 sequences, around two fifths of which are singletons, and 7.9% rests with the top ten. This clonotype was detected many times. Its antigen is currently unknown. V gave up 5 bases and J gave up 0 bases; unmatched junction bases: 5. The V gene's germline CDR1 is MNHNS and CDR2 SASEGT. The CDR3 spans 15 residues.

This receptor was taken from a woman younger than 35 in good health. Sequenced input: blood. This chain connects TRBV6-1 to TRBJ2-3, with 7 bases that match TRBD2. The CDR3 nucleotides are TGTGCCAGCAGTTCTCCGGGACTAAGCACAGATACGCAGTATTTT. Translating gives CASSSPGLSTDTQYF.